This TCR beta chain derives from a study of T cell repertoires in cytomegalovirus infection. MiXCR, applied by TCRdb to the reads, yields one record per CDR3 protein. The sample has 200,000 to 300,000 distinct CDR3 sequences, roughly an eighth seen once. The germline V gene has CDR1 MNHEY and CDR2 SVGEGT. V was cut by 6 bases and J by 5 bases, with 15 bases left in between. This CDR3 region has 14 residues. This clonotype was found many times. The genes are TRBV6-2 or TRBV6-3 and TRBJ2-3; D might be TRBD1 or TRBD2, each matching 5 bases. The specimen sequenced was PBMCs. This clonotype originated in a human donor in good health (CMV status not recorded). Some clones in this sample may be carry-over from other donors' samples. This chain's CDR3 is CASRMDNRGDTQYF. The CDR3, as DNA: TGTGCCAGCAGAATGGACAACCGGGGAGATACGCAGTATTTT.